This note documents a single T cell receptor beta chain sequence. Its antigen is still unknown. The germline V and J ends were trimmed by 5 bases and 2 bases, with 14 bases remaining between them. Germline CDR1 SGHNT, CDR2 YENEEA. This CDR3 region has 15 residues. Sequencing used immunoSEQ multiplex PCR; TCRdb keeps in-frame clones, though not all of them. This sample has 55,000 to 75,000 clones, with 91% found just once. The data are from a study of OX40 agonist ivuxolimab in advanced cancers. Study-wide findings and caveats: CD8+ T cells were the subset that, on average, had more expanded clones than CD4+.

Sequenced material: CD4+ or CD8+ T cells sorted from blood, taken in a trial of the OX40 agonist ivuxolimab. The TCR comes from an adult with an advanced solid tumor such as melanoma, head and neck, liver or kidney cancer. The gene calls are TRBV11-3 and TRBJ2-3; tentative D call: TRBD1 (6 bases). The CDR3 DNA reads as TGTGCCAGCAGCCTAATAGGGGGACCCACAGATACGCAGTATTTT. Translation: CASSLIGGPTDTQYF.